The 9 T cell receptor beta chains presented below share a single source sample, sequenced in a study of vaccination and CD4 T cells after COVID-19. Treatment in this sample: approximately nine-day PBMC culture with coronavirus spike peptide pools or control peptides (ViraFEST assay). No cognate antigen is known for these TCRs. Sequencing of the DNA from cultured CD4+ T cells was carried out with the Oncomine TCR Beta short-read assay. TCRdb redid the calling of the PCR reads with MiXCR, one entry per CDR3 protein. The top ten clones hold around a third of a sample with 7,500 to 10,000 distinct CDR3 sequences, 70% of them seen once. The specimen sequenced was CD4+ T cells from blood, cultured in vitro. These receptor sequences come from a human donor who had recovered from COVID-19.

This chain links TRBV20-1 with TRBJ2-3; no clear D. V was trimmed by 1 base and J by 5 bases, leaving 10 bases between them. The CDR3 runs to 13 residues. CDR1 and CDR2 from the germline V gene are DFQATT and SNEGSKA (reference sequence). CDR3 sequence (DNA): TGCAGTGCTAGAGGAGTTAGTCGAGATACGCAGTATTTT. Amino acids: CSARGVSRDTQYF.

The gene calls are TRBV30 and TRBJ1-5, with D unclear. This CDR3 is 13 amino acids long. With 0 bases removed from V and 6 bases from J, the gap between germline ends came to 9 bases. In germline, CDR1 is GTSNPN, CDR2 SVGIG (reference sequence). The CDR3: CAWSVIGGQPQHF. CDR3 in DNA: TGTGCCTGGAGTGTAATTGGCGGTCAGCCCCAGCATTTT.

The gene calls are TRBV7-2 and TRBJ2-4; possible D gene TRBD1, 6 bases. Trimming took 1 base from V and 5 from J, leaving 6 bases between them. There are 13 residues in the CDR3. Germline V gives CDR1 SGHTA, CDR2 FQGNSA. Written as DNA, the CDR3 is TGTGCCAGCAGCTTAGGACAGGAAAACATTCAGTACTTC. This gives the protein CASSLGQENIQYF.

This chain links TRBV20-1 with TRBJ1-2; possible D gene TRBD1, 6 bases. V dropped 0 bases and J dropped 5 bases, with 16 bases sitting between them. This CDR3 spans 15 amino acids. Germline V gene sequence: CDR1 DFQATT, CDR2 SNEGSKA (reference sequence). Here the CDR3 DNA reads TGCAGTGCTAGAGATAGGGGGGTGTTGCTTTATGGCTACACCTTC. This gives the protein CSARDRGVLLYGYTF.

The chain recombines TRBV7-9 with TRBJ2-3; perhaps TRBD2 as D (6 bases). V shed 2 bases and J shed 5 bases, with 14 bases lying between them. The CDR3 loop spans 15 amino acids. The germline CDR1 and CDR2 sequences are SEHNR and FQNEAQ (reference sequence). CDR3 sequence reads: CASSLSGGAQDTQYF. DNA for the CDR3: TGTGCCAGCAGCTTAAGTGGAGGGGCGCAAGATACGCAGTATTTT.

This sequence joins TRBV7-2 and TRBJ1-5, with a weak D call TRBD1 (5 bases). Germline values: CDR1 SGHTA, CDR2 FQGNSA. This CDR3 region has 14 residues. V lost 5 bases to trimming and J lost 13 bases, with 21 bases between them. The chain's CDR3 is CASSPIPTGGSQHF. As DNA, the CDR3 is TGTGCCAGCAGCCCAATCCCAACCGGGGGTTCTCAGCATTTT.

V and J are TRBV10-3 and TRBJ1-5; D might be TRBD1 (5 bases). Per germline, CDR1 ENHRY and CDR2 SYGVKD. The germline V and J ends were trimmed by 2 bases and 7 bases, with 9 bases remaining between them. The CDR3 consists of 13 residues. This chain's CDR3 is CAISEKGRQPQHF. CDR3 nucleotide sequence: TGTGCCATCAGTGAGAAGGGGCGACAGCCCCAGCATTTT.

The chain has TRBV27 and TRBJ2-1; TRBD2 matches 13 bases. This CDR3 is built from 18 residues. V lost 3 bases to trimming and J lost 1 base; unmatched junction nucleotides: 6. Germline values: CDR1 MNHEY, CDR2 SMNVEV (reference sequence). CDR3 residues: CASSFVLAGGISYNEQFF. As DNA, the CDR3 is TGTGCCAGCAGTTTCGTACTAGCGGGAGGGATTTCCTACAATGAGCAGTTCTTC.

V and J are TRBV28 and TRBJ1-5; 9 positions agree with TRBD1. Germline V gene data show CDR1 as MDHEN and CDR2 as SYDVKM. This CDR3 is 15 amino acids long. Losses at the gene ends were 5 bases for V and 2 bases for J; bases not matched to a gene: 4. The CDR3 spells CASSGQGQGNQPQHF. CDR3 bases: TGTGCCAGCAGTGGACAGGGGCAAGGCAATCAGCCCCAGCATTTT.